What follows are 8 T cell receptor beta chains derived from one specimen sequenced in a study of T cell clonality in common variable immunodeficiency. TCRdb's copy holds only in-frame clones and misses some; the assay was immunoSEQ multiplex PCR. This sample has 25,000 to 35,000 clones, each found more than once. Sequenced: peripheral blood mononuclear cells. The origin of the receptors is a person aged 18 to 70 in good health.

This clone was counted ten times or more. The DNA ends 3 residues before the CDR3 does, and the rest of the CDR3 is filled in from the germline J gene. The V call is TRBV20-1, the J call TRBJ2-1; 11 bases agree with TRBD1. V shed 8 bases, J shed 7 bases, and the junction held 13 bases outside the gene matches. This CDR3 has 15 residues. Germline lookup yields CDR1 DFQATT and CDR2 SNEGSKA (reference sequence). The part of the CDR3 DNA that was read is TGCAGTTCAAGAACGGGACAGGGGGGGTCGAATGAG. This translates into CSSRTGQGGSNE. The CDR3 reads in full as CSSRTGQGGSNEQFF.

A remark on this clone: The CDR3 end falls 3 residues outside the read, so it is completed with the germline J gene. This sequence joins TRBV18 and TRBJ1-2; D gene uncertain. Germline V gene data show CDR1 as KGHSH and CDR2 as LQKENI. This CDR3 has 13 amino acids. CDR3 DNA, as far as it was read: TGTGCCAGCTCACCACCGGGCACAGATACC. It yields the protein CASSPPGTDT. The full CDR3 sequence reads CASSPPGTDTYTF.

This clone occurred many times. From the germline J gene comes the end of the CDR3, since the read stops 3 residues before it. The V gene is TRBV4-1, the J gene TRBJ1-1; D unclear. The germline V gene encodes CDR1 MGHRA and CDR2 YSYEKL. V lost 1 base, J lost 0 bases, and 12 bases lay in between. The CDR3 length is 16 residues. The CDR3 loop is CASSQVFRRMNTEAFF. The CDR3 DNA, read in part, is TGCGCCAGCAGCCAAGTTTTTCGGCGGATGAACACTGAA.

This clone was seen repeatedly, ten times or more. A read error is possible here, since a much larger clone lies one base away. The CDR3 end lies 3 residues beyond the end of the read and is filled in from the germline J gene. The rearrangement uses TRBV30 and TRBJ1-4, with D possibly matching TRBD1 (5 bases). The CDR3 contains 17 residues. CDR1 and CDR2 from the germline V gene are GTSNPN and SVGIG (reference sequence). The CDR3: CAWSVSRTNSGANVLFF. The sequenced CDR3 bases are TGTGCCTGGAGTGTATCGAGAACAAACTCTGGGGCCAACGTA.

This clone has ten or more counts. Coverage ceases 3 residues before the CDR3 finishes, and the germline J gene fills in the end. V and J are TRBV10-3 and TRBJ1-2; 8 bases match TRBD1. CDR3 size: 14 residues. Per germline, CDR1 ENHRY and CDR2 SYGVKD. J gave up 7 bases and V 6 bases, and 10 bases lay outside the gene matches. CDR3 region: CAISIQGAEGGYTF. The DNA read from the CDR3 is TGTGCCATCAGCATTCAGGGGGCAGAGGGTGGC.

This clone was seen repeatedly, ten times or more. The CDR3 extends 3 residues past the end of the read, so its final part is completed from the germline J gene. The rearrangement uses TRBV19 and TRBJ1-1, with TRBD1 matching 7 bases. There are 15 residues in the CDR3. Germline assignment: CDR1 LNHDA and CDR2 SQIVND (reference sequence). V lost 4 bases to trimming and J lost 5 bases; unmatched junction nucleotides: 10. Partial CDR3 DNA: TGTGCCAGTAGTAACCCCTACAGGGGCAGAACTGAA. This gives the protein CASSNPYRGRTE. The CDR3 in full is CASSNPYRGRTEAFF. Complete variable domain (other parts from reference TRBV19 and TRBJ1-1): DGGITQSPKYLFRKEGQNVTLSCEQNLNHDAMYWYRQDPGQGLRLIYYSQIVNDFQKGDIAEGYSVSREKKESFPLTVTSAQKNPTAFYLCASSNPYRGRTEAFFGQGTRLTVV.

This clone was recorded many times. CDR3 DNA (partial): TGCGCCAGCAGGGTTCTGGACAGGGGGGATGAAAAA. Translation: CASRVLDRGDEK. The full CDR3 protein is CASRVLDRGDEKLFF. This rearrangement joins TRBV5-1 to TRBJ1-4; 10 bases are shared with TRBD1. With the read ending 3 residues before the CDR3 end, the germline J gene is used to fill in that end. With V trimmed by 5 bases and J by 6 bases, 7 bases remained unmatched. CDR1 and CDR2 (germline): SGHRS, YFSETQ. The length of the CDR3 is 15 residues.

This clone was found a few times. The CDR3 is cut off 3 residues early in the read; its end comes from the germline J gene. J is TRBJ1-4 and V is TRBV18, with 9 bases lining up with TRBD1. With 3 bases clipped from V and 7 bases from J, the junction kept 12 bases outside the gene matches. CDR1 KGHSH and CDR2 LQKENI come from the germline V gene. This CDR3 has 17 amino acids. The sequenced CDR3 bases are TGTGCCAGCTCACCCATAAGTGGGACAGGGAAATCTGAAAAA. Its translation is CASSPISGTGKSEK. The full-length CDR3 reads as CASSPISGTGKSEKLFF. Combining the CDR3 with reference TRBV18 and TRBJ1-4 gives the whole variable domain NAGVMQNPRHLVRRRGQEARLRCSPMKGHSHVYWYRQLPEEGLKFMVYLQKENIIDESGMPKERFSAEFPKEGPSILRIQQVVRGDSAAYFCASSPISGTGKSEKLFFGSGTQLSVL.